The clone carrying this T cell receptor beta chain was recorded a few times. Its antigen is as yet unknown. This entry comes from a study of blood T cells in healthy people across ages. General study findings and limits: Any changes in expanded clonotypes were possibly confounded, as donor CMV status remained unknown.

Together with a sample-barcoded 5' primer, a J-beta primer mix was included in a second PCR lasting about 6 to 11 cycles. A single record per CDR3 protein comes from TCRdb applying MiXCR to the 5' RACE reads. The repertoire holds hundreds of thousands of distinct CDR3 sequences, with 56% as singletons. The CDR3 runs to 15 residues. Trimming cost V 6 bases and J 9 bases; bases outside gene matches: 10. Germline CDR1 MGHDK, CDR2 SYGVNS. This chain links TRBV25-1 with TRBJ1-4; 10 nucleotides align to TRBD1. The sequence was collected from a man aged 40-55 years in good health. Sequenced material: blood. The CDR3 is CASSARTGGGKKLFF. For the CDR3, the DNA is TGTGCCAGCAGCGCCCGGACAGGGGGGGGTAAAAAACTGTTTTTT.